One TCR beta chain is described in this entry. What it binds is not known. Germline lookup yields CDR1 SGHTA and CDR2 FQGNSA. This CDR3 contains 16 residues. The ends were cut back, 5 bases at V and 4 bases at J, with 19 bases in the middle. The data originate from a study of T-cell memory formation after mild COVID-19. Study as a whole: There were largely donor-specific TCR clusters.

Regarding the study as a whole: Among CD4+ contracting clones, most were CM and EM, and CD8+ ones EMRA. Researchers could not confirm that second-wave clones peaking on day 37 targeted SARS-CoV-2. Pre-infection memory contained some responding clones, which suggested that cross-reactive memory had joined.

Each CDR3 protein gets one entry after TCRdb re-called the 5' RACE reads with MiXCR. The sample contains about 560,000 distinct CDR3 sequences, about 20% of which appear only once. The TCR comes from an adult woman who had mild COVID-19 (a few samples of this study predate the infection). Cell type and time point are not known. Sequencing input: PBMCs or a T cell subset sorted from them (not recorded which). The rearrangement joins TRBV7-2 to TRBJ2-3; tentative D call: TRBD2 (6 bases). CDR3 residues: CASSRTLSGGADTQYF. CDR3 nucleotides: TGTGCCAGCAGCCGCACCCTAAGCGGAGGGGCAGATACGCAGTATTTT.